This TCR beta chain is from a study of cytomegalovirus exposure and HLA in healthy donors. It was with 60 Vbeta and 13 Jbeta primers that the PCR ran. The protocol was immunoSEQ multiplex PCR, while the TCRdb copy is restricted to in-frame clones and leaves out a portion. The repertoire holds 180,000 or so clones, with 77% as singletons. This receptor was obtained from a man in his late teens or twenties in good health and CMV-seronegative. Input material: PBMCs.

The CDR3 sequence is CASSGWPFQGGSPYEQYF. The DNA for the CDR3 is TGTGCCAGCAGTGGTTGGCCTTTCCAGGGAGGTAGTCCCTACGAGCAGTACTTC. The chain has TRBV6-1 and TRBJ2-7; D perhaps matches TRBD2 (6 bases). CDR1 and CDR2 (germline): MNHNS, SASEGT. The CDR3 covers 18 residues. V was cut by 4 bases and J by 2 bases, with 24 bases left in between.